The 29 T cell receptor beta chains reported below all come from one sample, sequenced in a study of T cells in pancreatic ductal adenocarcinoma. No neoadjuvant therapy was given to the selected pancreatic ductal adenocarcinoma patients before their surgery. TCRdb's copy holds only in-frame clones and misses some; the assay was immunoSEQ multiplex PCR. Among 4,500 or so clones listed, 68% were seen once. The specimen sequenced was pancreatic tumor tissue. These receptors were obtained from a human donor with pancreatic ductal adenocarcinoma.

Here the CDR3 DNA reads TGTGCCAGCAGCTTCCAGGGTGTTACTGAAGCTTTCTTT. Translation gives CASSFQGVTEAFF. The rearrangement uses TRBV7-2 and TRBJ1-1; D is perhaps TRBD1 (5 bases). The V and J ends lost 3 bases and 5 bases respectively, with 10 bases between them. Germline CDR1 is SGHTA and CDR2 is FQGNSA. The length of the CDR3 is 13 residues.

Judged by abundance, this clone is medium-sized. The chain uses TRBV11-2 and TRBJ2-5; 8 bases line up with TRBD1. Germline CDR1 is SGHAT and CDR2 is FQNNGV. V shed 0 bases and J 6 bases; nucleotides not matched to a gene: 12. This CDR3 spans 17 amino acids. CDR3 DNA sequence: TGTGCCAGCAGCTTAGAACCGCGGGCAGGGGGCCACCAGACCCAGTACTTC. It codes for CASSLEPRAGGHQTQYF.

The chain combines TRBV10-3 with TRBJ2-7; 11 nucleotides align to TRBD2. V lost 6 bases and J lost 3; bases outside the gene matches: 7. Germline CDR1 reads ENHRY; CDR2 reads SYGVKD. The CDR3 runs 15 residues. CDR3 coding DNA: TGTGCCATCAGAGGCCCCGGGACTAGCGGCTACGAGCAGTACTTC. It is translated as CAIRGPGTSGYEQYF.

This chain uses TRBV9 with TRBJ1-4; D is ambiguous. The CDR3 runs 15 residues. V lost 4 bases, J lost 6 bases, and 16 bases lay in between. CDR1 and CDR2 (germline): SGDLS, YYNGEE. CDR3 sequence reads: CASSPTSAVYEKLFF. The CDR3 nucleotides read TGTGCCAGCAGCCCCACGTCTGCGGTTTATGAAAAACTGTTTTTT.

The chain links TRBV11-3 to TRBJ1-6, with a tentative D call TRBD1 (5 bases). The V end was cut by 3 bases, the J end by 7 bases, with 16 bases between. In germline, CDR1 is SGHNT, CDR2 YENEEA. The CDR3 contains 16 residues. DNA of the CDR3: TGTGCCAGCAGCTTGGGGACGGCGGTCCAGAATTCACCCCTCCACTTT. Protein sequence: CASSLGTAVQNSPLHF.

The chain combines TRBV19 with TRBJ1-1, with 7 bases aligning to TRBD1. There are 15 residues in the CDR3. The V and J ends lost 4 bases and 3 bases, in that order; junction bases with no gene match: 8. The germline CDR1 and CDR2 sequences are LNHDA and SQIVND (reference sequence). Here the CDR3 reads CASSTPGQWDTEAFF. CDR3 coding DNA: TGTGCCAGTAGTACCCCGGGACAGTGGGACACTGAAGCTTTCTTT.

V usage is TRBV15 and J usage is TRBJ2-5, with unresolved D. Trimming took 5 bases from V and 2 from J, leaving 12 bases between them. Per germline, CDR1 LNHNV and CDR2 YYDKDF (reference sequence). CDR3 length: 14 amino acids. The CDR3 nucleotides are TGTGCCACCAGCGAGAGTCGGCTTCAAGAGACCCAGTACTTC. It yields the protein CATSESRLQETQYF. The complete variable domain, with remaining parts taken from reference TRBV15 and TRBJ2-5, reads DAMVIQNPRYQVTQFGKPVTLSCSQTLNHNVMYWYQQKSSQAPKLLFHYYDKDFNNEADTPDNFQSRRPNTSFCFLDIRSPGLGDTAMYLCATSESRLQETQYFGPGTRLLVL.

This rearrangement joins TRBV5-1 to TRBJ2-7, with 8 bases that match TRBD1. Per the germline V gene, CDR1 is SGHRS and CDR2 is YFSETQ. The length of the CDR3 is 18 residues. Trimming removed 1 base from V and 4 bases from J; junction bases left unmatched: 16. The DNA for the CDR3 is TGCGCCAGCAGCTTGTTGCCGGTTTCGGTGGGACAGGCGTACGAGCAGTACTTC. This encodes CASSLLPVSVGQAYEQYF.

V is TRBV27 and J is TRBJ2-3, with TRBD2 matching 14 bases. This CDR3 spans 16 amino acids. With 5 bases clipped from V and 6 bases from J, the junction kept 7 bases outside the gene matches. Germline CDR1 is MNHEY and CDR2 is SMNVEV (reference sequence). This CDR3 reads CASSRTSGRLGDTQYF. CDR3 DNA sequence: TGTGCCAGCAGTCGGACTAGCGGGAGGTTGGGGGATACGCAGTATTTT.

The chain carries TRBV6-5 and TRBJ2-3; TRBD2 is a possible D gene (6 bases). V was clipped by 4 bases and J by 3 bases, with 11 bases between them. The CDR3 is 14 amino acids. Germline CDR1 MNHEY, CDR2 SVGAGI. The DNA for the CDR3 is TGTGCCAGCAGTTGGAGGCTAGCGACAGATACGCAGTATTTT. It specifies CASSWRLATDTQYF.

The chain combines TRBV19 with TRBJ2-2, with 8 bases matching TRBD2. Losses at the gene ends were 3 bases for V and 4 bases for J; bases not matched to a gene: 4. The germline V gene has CDR1 LNHDA and CDR2 SQIVND (reference sequence). This CDR3 is built from 15 residues. CDR3 nucleotides: TGTGCCAGTAGTATGGCGGGGGGTATCACCGGGGAGCTGTTTTTT. It encodes CASSMAGGITGELFF.

This chain links TRBV28 with TRBJ1-1; no clear D gene. The CDR3 covers 14 residues. Germline CDR1 and CDR2: MDHEN and SYDVKM. Trimming stripped 3 bases from V and 4 bases from J, with 12 bases between. CDR3 region: CASSFPWAFTEAFF. CDR3 sequence (DNA): TGTGCCAGCAGTTTCCCCTGGGCGTTCACTGAAGCTTTCTTT.

The rearrangement links TRBV7-2 to TRBJ2-7; 12 bases align to TRBD2. This CDR3 region has 15 residues. The germline gives CDR1 SGHTA, CDR2 FQGNSA. The junction had 7 bases not matched to a gene; V was cut back by 5 bases and J by 5 bases. CDR3 sequence: CASSTQTSGSDEQYF. CDR3 bases: TGTGCCAGCAGCACCCAGACTAGCGGGAGTGACGAGCAGTACTTC. Together with reference TRBV7-2 and TRBJ2-7, the CDR3 gives the full variable domain: GAGVSQSPSNKVTEKGKDVELRCDPISGHTALYWYRQSLGQGLEFLIYFQGNSAPDKSGLPSDRFSAERTGGSVSTLTIQRTQQEDSAVYLCASSTQTSGSDEQYFGPGTRLTVT.

This chain joins TRBV5-1 and TRBJ2-3; D not resolved. The CDR3 has 14 residues. V was shortened by 5 bases and J by 2 bases, with 12 bases between the two germline ends. The germline gives CDR1 SGHRS, CDR2 YFSETQ. CDR3 DNA sequence: TGCGCCAGCAGAACGAATTCTTTCACAGATACGCAGTATTTT. This gives the protein CASRTNSFTDTQYF. The full variable domain, its missing parts supplied by reference TRBV5-1 and TRBJ2-3, is KAGVTQTPRYLIKTRGQQVTLSCSPISGHRSVSWYQQTPGQGLQFLFEYFSETQRNKGNFPGRFSGRQFSNSRSEMNVSTLELGDSALYLCASRTNSFTDTQYFGPGTRLTVL.

This sequence joins TRBV5-6 and TRBJ2-1; D is ambiguous. The CDR3 is 14 residues long. Germline V lookup: CDR1 SGHDT, CDR2 YYEEEE. The germline V and J ends were trimmed by 2 bases and 1 base, with 7 bases remaining between them. The CDR3, as DNA: TGTGCCAGCAGCTTCGTTCATTCCTACAATGAGCAGTTCTTC. Its translation: CASSFVHSYNEQFF.

This chain joins TRBV4-1 and TRBJ2-2; maybe TRBD1 (6 bases). This CDR3 is 16 amino acids long. The ends were cut back, 6 bases at V and 5 bases at J, with 19 bases in the middle. Germline V CDR1 and CDR2: MGHRA, YSYEKL. The CDR3 bases are TGCGCCAGCAGAGAAGCACGGCTAGGGGGTACCGGGGAGCTGTTTTTT. The encoded protein is CASREARLGGTGELFF.

This clone was seen just once. The chain couples TRBV28 to TRBJ2-1, with D perhaps matching TRBD1 (7 bases). V lost 6 bases to trimming and J lost 8 bases, with 20 bases between them. Looked up from germline, CDR1 is MDHEN and CDR2 is SYDVKM. The CDR3 covers 15 residues. The CDR3 reads CASSYNNRGGYEQFF. In DNA, the CDR3 is TGTGCCAGCAGCTATAATAACAGGGGAGGTTATGAGCAGTTCTTC.

The genes are TRBV18 and TRBJ2-5; D is uncertain. The V and J ends lost 2 bases and 7 bases respectively, with 11 bases between them. The CDR3 has 13 residues. Germline V CDR1 and CDR2: KGHSH, LQKENI. The CDR3 nucleotides read TGTGCCAGCTCACCAGTGACCGATGGGACCCAGTACTTC. Amino acids: CASSPVTDGTQYF.

This clone came up once. CDR3 residues: CASSLTRSSGGDTGELFF. In nucleotides, the CDR3 is TGTGCCAGCAGCCTGACACGCTCTAGCGGGGGAGACACCGGGGAGCTGTTTTTT. This sequence joins TRBV28 and TRBJ2-2; TRBD2 matches at 10 bases. Germline V gene lookup returns CDR1 MDHEN and CDR2 SYDVKM. Trimming took 6 bases from V and 3 from J; bases not matched to a gene: 13. This CDR3 comprises 18 residues.

The gene calls are TRBV5-6 and TRBJ2-7; either TRBD1 or TRBD2 may supply D (6 bases each). This CDR3 region has 15 residues. The germline gives CDR1 SGHDT, CDR2 YYEEEE. Deletions cut 0 bases from V and 4 bases from J, with 14 bases between. The CDR3 loop is CASSLAGGMRYEQYF. The CDR3 nucleotides read TGTGCCAGCAGCTTGGCCGGGGGCATGCGGTACGAGCAGTACTTC. Full variable domain (missing parts from reference TRBV5-6 and TRBJ2-7): DAGVTQSPTHLIKTRGQQVTLRCSPKSGHDTVSWYQQALGQGPQFIFQYYEEEERQRGNFPDRFSGHQFPNYSSELNVNALLLGDSALYLCASSLAGGMRYEQYFGPGTRLTVT.

This chain connects TRBV28 to TRBJ1-1; 7 nucleotides line up with TRBD1. Germline loops: CDR1 MDHEN, CDR2 SYDVKM. CDR3 length: 15 residues. The ends lost 2 bases at V and 5 bases at J; junction bases unmatched: 8. CDR3 DNA: TGTGCCAGCAGTTTACTTACAGGGGTAGGAACTGAAGCTTTCTTT. Translation gives CASSLLTGVGTEAFF.

The CDR3 DNA sequence: TGTGCCAGCTCATACGACGGGAGGGACACTGAAGCTTTCTTT. This translates into CASSYDGRDTEAFF. The rearrangement links TRBV18 to TRBJ1-1, with D unresolved. Per the germline V gene, CDR1 is KGHSH and CDR2 is LQKENI. Trimming pared 5 bases from V and 3 bases from J, leaving 13 bases between. This CDR3 has 14 amino acids. The full variable domain, in which reference TRBV18 and TRBJ1-1 provide the parts outside the CDR3, is NAGVMQNPRHLVRRRGQEARLRCSPMKGHSHVYWYRQLPEEGLKFMVYLQKENIIDESGMPKERFSAEFPKEGPSILRIQQVVRGDSAAYFCASSYDGRDTEAFFGQGTRLTVV.

The V gene is TRBV7-9, the J gene TRBJ2-1; either TRBD1 or TRBD2 may fit D (5 bases each). The V and J ends lost 5 bases and 3 bases respectively, with 11 bases between them. Looked up from germline, CDR1 is SEHNR and CDR2 is FQNEAQ (reference sequence). The CDR3 sequence is 14 residues long. CDR3 in amino acids: CASSLLGDYNEQFF. The CDR3 DNA sequence: TGTGCCAGCAGCCTACTGGGGGACTACAATGAGCAGTTCTTC.

This clone was found once. The rearrangement links TRBV28 to TRBJ2-7; 8 bases fit TRBD2. The V and J ends lost 7 bases and 12 bases, in that order; junction bases with no gene match: 17. The CDR3 is 14 residues long. The germline CDR1 and CDR2 sequences are MDHEN and SYDVKM. For the CDR3, the DNA is TGTGCCAGCACAATTCCCCTAGCGGGCCAGGTGCTGTACTTC. This sequence encodes CASTIPLAGQVLYF.

This clone was seen a few times. The chain recombines TRBV5-5 with TRBJ1-2, with D maybe TRBD1 (6 bases). The V gene lost 7 bases and the J gene lost 3 bases, with 10 bases spanning the gap. Germline lookup yields CDR1 SGHKS and CDR2 YYEKEE (reference sequence). There are 12 residues in the CDR3. The CDR3 region has the DNA TGTGCCAGCGTGGGGGGGCACTATGGCTACACCTTC. Translation gives CASVGGHYGYTF.

The gene calls are TRBV29-1 and TRBJ2-1; 8 nucleotides align to TRBD2. Per the germline V gene, CDR1 is SQVTM and CDR2 is ANQGSEA. V lost 4 bases to trimming and J lost 8 bases; unmatched junction nucleotides: 7. There are 13 residues in the CDR3. CDR3 sequence reads: CSVGVTGGDEQFF. The CDR3 coding sequence is TGCAGCGTTGGGGTAACGGGAGGGGATGAGCAGTTCTTC.

This chain joins TRBV6-1 and TRBJ2-1; D not certain. With 2 bases removed from V and 9 bases from J, the gap between germline ends came to 5 bases. This CDR3 is built from 11 residues. CDR1 is MNHNS and CDR2 is SASEGT in the germline V gene. The CDR3 DNA follows: TGTGCCAGCAGTGAACAAAGTGAGCAGTTCTTC. Translating gives CASSEQSEQFF.

The chain combines TRBV5-1 with TRBJ1-1, with TRBD1 as a possible D gene (5 bases). Germline values: CDR1 SGHRS, CDR2 YFSETQ. V was shortened by 0 bases and J by 1 base, with 10 bases between the two germline ends. The CDR3 runs 15 residues. This CDR3 reads CASSLAGVQNTEAFF. CDR3 sequence (DNA): TGCGCCAGCAGCTTGGCGGGGGTTCAGAACACTGAAGCTTTCTTT.

The chain couples TRBV4-1 to TRBJ1-6; TRBD1 might be the D (5 bases). Looked up from germline, CDR1 is MGHRA and CDR2 is YSYEKL. The germline V and J ends were trimmed by 0 bases and 10 bases, with 10 bases remaining between them. The CDR3 covers 14 residues. CDR3 bases: TGCGCCAGCAGCCAAGATTCGGGGCAATCACCCCTCCACTTT. Translation gives CASSQDSGQSPLHF.